The rows below give T cell receptor beta chains drawn from one sample of a study of cytomegalovirus exposure and HLA in healthy donors. Assay used: immunoSEQ multiplex PCR; TCRdb lists only in-frame clones, some missing. The profile covers 130,000 or so clones, with around three fifths appearing a single time and about 8.9% taken by the ten largest. Sample: PBMCs. All receptors derive from a woman in her thirties or forties in good health and CMV-seropositive. Each CDR3 is given with its conserved first and last residue. A D gene is named only where the DNA matches it firmly. The size field is filled for only some rows; it gives once, few, many or a size class.

v_gene	abundance	j_gene	d_gene	CDR3aa	CDR3nt
TRBV7-8	NA	TRBJ1-2	NA	CASSLVTGKEYGYTF	TGTGCCAGCAGCTTAGTGACGGGGAAAGAATATGGCTACACCTTC
TRBV5-4	NA	TRBJ2-7	TRBD2	CASSLGGRTSWEQYF	TGTGCCAGCAGCTTGGGGGGCAGGACTAGCTGGGAGCAGTACTTC
TRBV21-1	NA	TRBJ2-3	NA	CASSKALRRLALDTQYF	TGTGCCAGCAGCAAAGCGCTAAGGAGACTAGCGCTCGATACGCAGTATTTT
TRBV18	few	TRBJ2-1	TRBD2	CASSSSGRWNNEQFF	TGTGCCAGCTCATCTAGCGGGAGATGGAACAATGAGCAGTTCTTC
TRBV7-9	NA	TRBJ2-2	NA	CASSLLGGTGELFF	TGTGCCAGCAGCTTACTGGGAGGCACCGGGGAGCTGTTTTTT
TRBV6-5	few	TRBJ2-5	TRBD2	CASTYSGSGGETQYF	TGTGCCAGCACCTATAGCGGGAGTGGAGGGGAGACCCAGTACTTC
TRBV5-6	NA	TRBJ2-7	NA	CASSLFQSYEQYF	TGTGCCAGCAGCTTGTTCCAGTCCTACGAGCAGTACTTC
TRBV15	NA	TRBJ2-1	TRBD2	CATSRNAGLEGNEQFF	TGTGCCACCAGCAGAAACGCCGGACTAGAGGGTAATGAGCAGTTCTTC
TRBV5-1	NA	TRBJ2-7	TRBD1	CASSYSRTGGEQYF	TGCGCCAGCAGCTACTCCAGGACAGGGGGTGAGCAGTACTTC
TRBV9	NA	TRBJ2-7	NA	CASSVDYGLYYEQYF	TGTGCCAGCAGCGTAGATTATGGGCTTTACTACGAGCAGTACTTC
TRBV5-1	NA	TRBJ1-2	NA	CASSLLETAPGGYTF	TGCGCCAGCAGCTTGCTTGAGACAGCCCCTGGGGGCTACACCTTC
TRBV2	NA	TRBJ2-1	NA	CASIKTNNEQFF	TGTGCCAGCATCAAGACAAACAATGAGCAGTTCTTC
TRBV5-1	few	TRBJ2-3	NA	CASSSGRGGTDTQYF	TGCGCCAGCAGCTCCGGGCGGGGTGGCACAGATACGCAGTATTTT
TRBV7-3	NA	TRBJ2-1	NA	CASSLEARAYNEQFF	TGTGCCAGCAGCTTAGAAGCTCGAGCCTACAATGAGCAGTTCTTC
TRBV6-5	NA	TRBJ1-1	NA	CASSYSGYGNTEAFF	TGTGCCAGCAGTTACTCCGGGTATGGGAACACTGAAGCTTTCTTT
TRBV19	NA	TRBJ2-5	TRBD2	CASSISGGAGETQYF	TGTGCCAGTAGTATAAGCGGGGGGGCGGGGGAGACCCAGTACTTC
TRBV18	NA	TRBJ1-3	TRBD1	CASSTGTGTGNTIYF	TGTGCCAGCTCAACCGGGACAGGGACTGGAAACACCATATATTTT
TRBV6-6	NA	TRBJ1-2	TRBD1	CATYDAGGSSQGYTF	TGTGCCACCTATGACGCAGGGGGCAGCTCGCAGGGCTACACCTTC
TRBV7-9	once	TRBJ2-7	NA	CASSLRSPLEGAYEQYF	TGTGCCAGCAGCTTAAGGAGCCCCCTCGAGGGTGCCTACGAGCAGTACTTC
TRBV27	few	TRBJ2-7	TRBD1	CASSLAGQGKYEQYF	TGTGCCAGCAGTTTAGCGGGACAGGGGAAGTACGAGCAGTACTTC
TRBV11-3	few	TRBJ2-7	TRBD1	CASSNPRDSYEQYF	TGTGCCAGCAGCAACCCCCGGGACAGCTACGAGCAGTACTTC
TRBV4-1	NA	TRBJ1-2	NA	CASSQDQGRGYTF	TGCGCCAGCAGCCAAGACCAGGGTCGCGGCTACACCTTC
TRBV21-1	NA	TRBJ1-2	NA	CASSKNKTAGRHTTTNYGYTF	TGTGCCAGCAGCAAGAATAAGACAGCCGGGCGCCACACCACGACTAACTATGGCTACACCTTC
TRBV28	NA	TRBJ1-3	TRBD1	CASSPQTGTGNTIYF	TGTGCCAGCAGTCCTCAGACAGGGACAGGAAACACCATATATTTT
TRBV19	once	TRBJ2-5	TRBD1	CASRTTGAETQYF	TGTGCCAGTAGAACTACAGGGGCAGAGACCCAGTACTTC
TRBV5-6	NA	TRBJ1-1	NA	CASSLGAGNTEAFF	TGTGCCAGCAGCTTGGGTGCGGGGAACACTGAAGCTTTCTTT
TRBV5-1	few	TRBJ2-2	NA	CASSLADTGELFF	TGCGCCAGCAGCTTGGCCGACACCGGGGAGCTGTTTTTT
TRBV21-1	NA	TRBJ1-2	NA	CASSTQNRDRDYGYTF	TGTGCCAGCAGCACTCAGAACCGGGACAGGGACTATGGCTACACCTTC
TRBV10-1	few	TRBJ1-1	NA	CASSREGPTEAFF	TGCGCCAGCAGTAGGGAGGGGCCGACTGAAGCTTTCTTT
TRBV28	NA	TRBJ1-6	TRBD1	CASSLPTGVSSPLHF	TGTGCCAGCAGTTTACCGACAGGGGTTAGTTCACCCCTCCACTTT
TRBV7-2	NA	TRBJ2-3	TRBD1	CASSFYPTGDTQYF	TGTGCCAGCAGCTTCTACCCTACAGGGGACACGCAGTATTTT
TRBV6-1	NA	TRBJ2-5	TRBD1	CASSVYQTGVVYGETQYF	TGTGCCAGCAGTGTCTATCAGACAGGGGTGGTTTACGGAGAGACCCAGTACTTC
TRBV11-2	NA	TRBJ2-7	TRBD2	CASSSLSGRAFEQYF	TGTGCCAGCAGCTCCCTAAGCGGGAGGGCCTTCGAGCAGTACTTC
TRBV28	NA	TRBJ1-2	NA	CASSSGTTGYTF	TGTGCCAGCAGTTCCGGGACAACGGGCTACACCTTC
TRBV25-1	NA	TRBJ2-7	TRBD1	CASSVMGQGEVTEQYF	TGTGCCAGCAGTGTCATGGGACAGGGTGAGGTAACCGAGCAGTACTTC
TRBV6-1	NA	TRBJ1-4	NA	CASSNTGSTNEKLFF	TGTGCCAGCAGTAATACAGGTTCAACTAATGAAAAACTGTTTTTT
TRBV19	NA	TRBJ1-4	NA	CASSRSATNEKLFF	TGTGCCAGTAGTCGGTCTGCAACTAATGAAAAACTGTTTTTT
TRBV5-4	few	TRBJ2-1	TRBD1	CASSLATGGNEQFF	TGTGCCAGCAGCTTGGCTACAGGGGGAAATGAGCAGTTCTTC
TRBV2	NA	TRBJ2-2	NA	CASNQRLSPRELFF	TGTGCCAGCAACCAGCGGCTATCACCCCGGGAGCTGTTTTTT
TRBV7-9	NA	TRBJ1-1	NA	CASSKGVGEAFF	TGTGCCAGCAGCAAAGGGGTGGGTGAAGCTTTCTTT
TRBV19	NA	TRBJ1-5	NA	CASGRGQPQHF	TGTGCCAGTGGGCGGGGGCAGCCCCAGCATTTT
TRBV5-6	NA	TRBJ1-3	NA	CASSLTGSFSGNTIYF	TGTGCCAGCAGCTTGACAGGGTCCTTCTCTGGAAACACCATATATTTT